These 17 T cell receptor beta chains were sequenced from one sample in a study of cytomegalovirus exposure and HLA in healthy donors. PCR amplification relied on 60 Vbeta primers (plus 13 Jbeta primers). This table comes from immunoSEQ multiplex PCR, and its TCRdb copy is limited to in-frame clones, with some not included. The listing contains approximately 110,000 clones. Input material: PBMCs. The receptors originated from a man between 18 and 29 years old in good health and CMV-seronegative.

This chain links TRBV7-2 with TRBJ2-1; 10 nucleotides match TRBD2. The junction had 2 bases not matched to a gene; V was cut back by 6 bases and J by 0 bases. The CDR3 sequence is 15 residues long. Germline loops: CDR1 SGHTA, CDR2 FQGNSA. For the CDR3, the DNA is TGTGCCAGCAGGCGGACTAGCGGCTCCTACAATGAGCAGTTCTTC. This gives the protein CASRRTSGSYNEQFF.

Notes on this clone: In the same sample, other DNA sequences code for this CDR3. This chain joins TRBV2 and TRBJ2-7, with D perhaps TRBD1 (6 bases). The germline V gene has CDR1 SNHLY and CDR2 FYNNEI. CDR3 size: 12 residues. V was cut by 6 bases and J by 4 bases, with 10 bases left in between. CDR3 coding DNA: TGTGCCAGCAGCGACAGGTTTTACGAGCAGTACTTC. Amino acid sequence: CASSDRFYEQYF.

CDR3 nucleotides: TGCGCCAGCAGCCTGGACAGTACACAGTACTTC. Its protein is CASSLDSTQYF. The V call is TRBV5-1, the J call TRBJ2-5; weak D call: TRBD1 (6 bases). The ends were cut back, 4 bases at V and 11 bases at J, with 12 bases in the middle. Germline V lookup: CDR1 SGHRS, CDR2 YFSETQ. The CDR3 is 11 amino acids.

The chain is built from TRBV7-9 and TRBJ2-7, with 9 bases lining up with TRBD1. V shed 1 base, J shed 5 bases, and the junction held 6 bases outside the gene matches. The CDR3 extends over 15 amino acids. Per germline, CDR1 SEHNR and CDR2 FQNEAQ (reference sequence). The CDR3: CASSLVGQGADEQYF. The CDR3 coding sequence is TGTGCCAGCAGCTTAGTGGGACAGGGAGCTGACGAGCAGTACTTC.

The gene calls are TRBV7-9 and TRBJ2-3; D unresolved. This CDR3 spans 13 amino acids. Germline CDR1 is SEHNR and CDR2 is FQNEAQ (reference sequence). V was shortened by 8 bases and J by 0 bases, with 9 bases between the two germline ends. The DNA for the CDR3 is TGTGCCAGCTCCTGGCCCAGCACAGATACGCAGTATTTT. It translates to CASSWPSTDTQYF.

This rearrangement joins TRBV6-5 to TRBJ2-3; tentatively, D is TRBD2 (6 bases). The CDR3 sequence is 13 residues long. The V and J ends lost 6 bases and 5 bases respectively, with 12 bases between them. Germline loops: CDR1 MNHEY, CDR2 SVGAGI. CDR3 in DNA: TGTGCCAGCAGCCTTGGAGCGGGAGATACGCAGTATTTT. It yields the protein CASSLGAGDTQYF.

The chain carries TRBV29-1 and TRBJ2-2; TRBD1 matches at 10 bases. The CDR3 runs 14 residues. Trimming removed 8 bases from V and 1 base from J; junction bases left unmatched: 4. Germline V CDR1 and CDR2: SQVTM, ANQGSEA. CDR3 amino acids: CSFRDRGNTGELFF. CDR3 in DNA: TGCAGCTTCCGGGACAGGGGGAACACCGGGGAGCTGTTTTTT.

V and J are TRBV7-2 and TRBJ1-2; no clear D. Germline CDR1 reads SGHTA; CDR2 reads FQGNSA. V was pared by 1 base and J by 3 bases, with 6 bases between. The CDR3 sequence is 13 residues long. Written as DNA, the CDR3 is TGTGCCAGCAGCTTAGGTCCCGACTATGGCTACACCTTC. This encodes CASSLGPDYGYTF.

The rearrangement joins TRBV27 to TRBJ1-1; 12 nucleotides align to TRBD1. The CDR3 runs to 14 residues. Germline-derived CDR1 and CDR2 are MNHEY and SMNVEV (reference sequence). V shed 3 bases and J 11 bases; nucleotides not matched to a gene: 7. CDR3 nucleotide sequence: TGTGCCAGCAGTTTGCCGGGACAGGGGGCGAGGGCTTTCTTT. Its translation is CASSLPGQGARAFF.

In the case of this clone: No conserved phenylalanine or tryptophan ends this CDR3, so it is likely a read error. The chain is built from TRBV10-3 and TRBJ1-1; TRBD1 matches 8 bases. Trimming removed 8 bases from V and 4 bases from J; junction bases left unmatched: 3. The CDR3 spans 12 residues. Germline V lookup: CDR1 ENHRY, CDR2 SYGVKD. CDR3 region: CAIGDRPTEAFL. CDR3 nucleotide sequence: TGTGCCATCGGGGACAGGCCCACTGAAGCTTTCCTT.

In DNA, the CDR3 is TGTGCCAGCAGCTTGGCTTCGGACTACACTGAAGCTTTCTTT. Translated: CASSLASDYTEAFF. This sequence joins TRBV5-6 and TRBJ1-1; D not resolved. The CDR3 has 14 amino acids. Trimming pared 0 bases from V and 3 bases from J, leaving 9 bases between. CDR1 and CDR2 (germline): SGHDT, YYEEEE.

V gene TRBV29-1 combines with J gene TRBJ1-4; TRBD1 agrees at 9 bases. This CDR3 has 12 amino acids. Per germline, CDR1 SQVTM and CDR2 ANQGSEA. V lost 6 bases and J lost 7; bases outside the gene matches: 3. This CDR3 reads CSVGTGFEKLFF. CDR3 DNA: TGCAGCGTGGGGACAGGGTTTGAAAAACTGTTTTTT.

The chain has TRBV29-1 and TRBJ2-1, with D possibly matching TRBD1 (6 bases). The germline CDR1 and CDR2 sequences are SQVTM and ANQGSEA. This CDR3 spans 11 amino acids. V was clipped by 7 bases and J by 4 bases, with 8 bases between them. CDR3 sequence reads: CSADRYNEQFF. The CDR3, as DNA: TGCAGCGCCGACAGGTACAATGAGCAGTTCTTC.

This chain connects TRBV28 to TRBJ2-7; 11 bases match TRBD1. This CDR3 is 18 amino acids long. Losses at the gene ends were 5 bases for V and 3 bases for J; bases not matched to a gene: 15. Germline-derived CDR1 and CDR2 are MDHEN and SYDVKM. CDR3 sequence (DNA): TGTGCCAGCAGTGGGGGGGACTCCCGGGACAGGGGGGTCTACGAGCAGTACTTC. Its protein product is CASSGGDSRDRGVYEQYF.

The V and J genes are TRBV7-8 and TRBJ1-4, with 7 bases matching TRBD1. Trimming cost V 4 bases and J 6 bases; bases outside gene matches: 11. CDR3 length: 16 residues. CDR1 SGHVS and CDR2 FQNEAQ come from the germline V gene. This chain's CDR3 is CASSSRQTGSYEKLFF. The CDR3 DNA follows: TGTGCCAGCAGCTCACGCCAGACAGGGAGTTATGAAAAACTGTTTTTT.

The chain has TRBV5-4 and TRBJ1-2, with D maybe TRBD1 (5 bases). V was pared by 1 base and J by 5 bases, with 9 bases between. CDR1 is SGHNT, CDR2 YYREEE, per germline (reference sequence). This CDR3 has 13 residues. The CDR3: CASSLPRQYGYTF. For the CDR3, the DNA is TGTGCCAGCAGCTTGCCTCGACAGTATGGCTACACCTTC. Complete variable domain (other parts from reference TRBV5-4 and TRBJ1-2): ETGVTQSPTHLIKTRGQQVTLRCSSQSGHNTVSWYQQALGQGPQFIFQYYREEENGRGNFPPRFSGLQFPNYSSELNVNALELDDSALYLCASSLPRQYGYTFGSGTRLTVV.

The chain combines TRBV19 with TRBJ1-1, with D possibly matching TRBD1 (5 bases). CDR1 LNHDA and CDR2 SQIVND come from the germline V gene (reference sequence). V was pared by 0 bases and J by 1 base, with 9 bases between. This CDR3 region has 15 residues. The CDR3, as DNA: TGTGCCAGTAGTATAGACCTAGACAGGAACACTGAAGCTTTCTTT. This encodes CASSIDLDRNTEAFF.